The TCR beta chain under discussion was sequenced for a study of T cell repertoires in cytomegalovirus infection. Germline CDR1 and CDR2: MDHEN and SYDVKM. J lost 5 bases, V lost 6 bases, and 16 bases had no gene match. This CDR3 spans 16 amino acids. Study conclusions and caveats: Accumulated public TCR beta family frequency recognized individuals carrying CMV together with the relevant HLA.

TCRdb recomputed calls from the reads with MiXCR, one row per CDR3 protein. This sample has some 310,000 distinct CDR3 sequences, with 20% to 25% found just once. This clonotype came up a few times. Antigen: not known. The clonotype comes from a human donor in good health (CMV status not recorded). Some clones in this sample may be carry-over from other donors' samples. This sample comprised cultured PBMCs, obtained from culture after CMV antigen stimulation. The gene calls are TRBV28 and TRBJ2-7; 7 positions agree with TRBD1. The CDR3 sequence: CASRPYRDRTFDEQYF. CDR3 nucleotides: TGTGCCAGCAGACCCTACCGGGACAGAACCTTTGACGAGCAGTACTTC.